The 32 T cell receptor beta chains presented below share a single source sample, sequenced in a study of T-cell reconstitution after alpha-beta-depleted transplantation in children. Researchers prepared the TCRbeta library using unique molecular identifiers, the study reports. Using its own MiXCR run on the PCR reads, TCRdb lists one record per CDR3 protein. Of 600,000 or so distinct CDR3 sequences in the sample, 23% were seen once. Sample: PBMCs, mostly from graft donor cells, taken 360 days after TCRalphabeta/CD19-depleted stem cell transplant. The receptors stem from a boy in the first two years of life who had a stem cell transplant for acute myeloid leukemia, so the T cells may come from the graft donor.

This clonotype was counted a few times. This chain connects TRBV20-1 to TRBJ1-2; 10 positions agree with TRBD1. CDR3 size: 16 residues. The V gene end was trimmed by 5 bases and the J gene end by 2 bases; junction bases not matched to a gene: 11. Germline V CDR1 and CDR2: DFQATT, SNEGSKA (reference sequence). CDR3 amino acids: CSASGPGQGINYGYTF. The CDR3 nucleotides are TGCAGTGCTTCCGGTCCGGGACAGGGGATCAACTATGGCTACACCTTC.

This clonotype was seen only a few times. CDR3 DNA sequence: TGCAGCGTTGTCGGCAGGGCGACAGATACGCAGTATTTT. It yields the protein CSVVGRATDTQYF. V gene TRBV29-1 combines with J gene TRBJ2-3; D possibly corresponds to TRBD1 (5 bases). The CDR3 has 13 residues. V was pared by 4 bases and J by 3 bases, with 11 bases between. Per germline, CDR1 SQVTM and CDR2 ANQGSEA.

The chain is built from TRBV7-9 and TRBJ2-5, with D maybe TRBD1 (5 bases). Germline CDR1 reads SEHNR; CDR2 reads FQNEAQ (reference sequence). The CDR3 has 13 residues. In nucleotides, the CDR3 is TGTGCTGAGGAGTTGACAGTCCAAGAGACCCAGTACTTC. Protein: CAEELTVQETQYF.

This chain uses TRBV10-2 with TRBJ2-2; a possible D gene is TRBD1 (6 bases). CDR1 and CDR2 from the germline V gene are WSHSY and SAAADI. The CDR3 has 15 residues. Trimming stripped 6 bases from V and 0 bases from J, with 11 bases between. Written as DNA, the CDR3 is TGCGCCAGCAGAAGGACAGCCCCGAACACCGGGGAGCTGTTTTTT. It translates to CASRRTAPNTGELFF.

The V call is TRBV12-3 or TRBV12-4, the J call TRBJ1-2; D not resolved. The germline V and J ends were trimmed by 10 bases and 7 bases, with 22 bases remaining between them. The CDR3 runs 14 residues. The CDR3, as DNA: TGTGCCACCTGCTCGACTTGTACATATGGTGGCTACACCTTC. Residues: CATCSTCTYGGYTF.

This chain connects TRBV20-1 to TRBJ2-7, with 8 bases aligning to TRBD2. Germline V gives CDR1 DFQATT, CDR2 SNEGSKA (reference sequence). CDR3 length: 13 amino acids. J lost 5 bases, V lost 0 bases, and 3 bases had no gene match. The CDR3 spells CSARDPAGDEQYF. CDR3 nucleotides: TGCAGTGCTAGAGATCCAGCGGGGGACGAGCAGTACTTC.

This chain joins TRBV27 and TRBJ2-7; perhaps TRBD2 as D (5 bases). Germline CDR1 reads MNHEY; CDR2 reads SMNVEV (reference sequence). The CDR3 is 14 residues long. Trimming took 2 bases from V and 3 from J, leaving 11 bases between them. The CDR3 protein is CASSLGGKFYEQYF. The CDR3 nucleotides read TGTGCCAGCAGTTTAGGAGGCAAGTTCTACGAGCAGTACTTC.

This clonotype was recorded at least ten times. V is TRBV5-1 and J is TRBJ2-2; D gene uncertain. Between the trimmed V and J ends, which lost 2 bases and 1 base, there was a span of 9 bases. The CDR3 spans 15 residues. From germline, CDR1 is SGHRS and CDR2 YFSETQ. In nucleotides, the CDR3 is TGCGCCAGCAGCTTCAGACCTGAGAACACCGGGGAGCTGTTTTTT. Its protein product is CASSFRPENTGELFF.

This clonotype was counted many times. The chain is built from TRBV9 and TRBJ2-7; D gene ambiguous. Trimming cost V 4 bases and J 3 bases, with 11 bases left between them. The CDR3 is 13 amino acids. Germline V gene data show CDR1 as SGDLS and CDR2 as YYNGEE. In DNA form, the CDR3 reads TGTGCCAGCAGCCGTAGTTCAGACTACGAGCAGTACTTC. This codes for CASSRSSDYEQYF.

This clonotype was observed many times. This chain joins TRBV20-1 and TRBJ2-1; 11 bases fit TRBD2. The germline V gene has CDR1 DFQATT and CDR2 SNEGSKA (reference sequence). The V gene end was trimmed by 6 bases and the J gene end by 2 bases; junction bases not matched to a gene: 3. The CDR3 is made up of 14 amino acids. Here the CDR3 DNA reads TGCAGTGCAACACTAGCGGGGGCCTACAATGAGCAGTTCTTC. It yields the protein CSATLAGAYNEQFF.

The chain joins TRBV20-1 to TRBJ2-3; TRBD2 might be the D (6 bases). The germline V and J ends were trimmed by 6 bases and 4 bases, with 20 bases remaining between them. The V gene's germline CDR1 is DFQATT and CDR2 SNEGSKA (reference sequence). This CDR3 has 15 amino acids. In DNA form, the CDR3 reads TGCAGTGCCTCCCGGGACTCTTCTAGCGCAGATACGCAGTATTTT. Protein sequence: CSASRDSSSADTQYF.

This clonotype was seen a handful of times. The CDR3: CSARNSGGPDTQYF. CDR3 DNA: TGCAGTGCTAGAAATAGCGGGGGGCCAGATACGCAGTATTTT. This rearrangement joins TRBV20-1 to TRBJ2-3; TRBD2 aligns across 10 bases. Germline assignment: CDR1 DFQATT and CDR2 SNEGSKA (reference sequence). With V trimmed by 2 bases and J by 4 bases, 3 bases remained unmatched. The CDR3 is 14 residues long.

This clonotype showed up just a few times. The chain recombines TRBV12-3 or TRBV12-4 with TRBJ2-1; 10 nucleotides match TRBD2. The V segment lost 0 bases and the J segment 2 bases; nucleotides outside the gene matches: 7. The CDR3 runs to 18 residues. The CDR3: CASSLARPSGGPYNEQFF. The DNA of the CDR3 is TGTGCCAGCAGTTTAGCGAGGCCTAGCGGGGGACCCTACAATGAGCAGTTCTTC.

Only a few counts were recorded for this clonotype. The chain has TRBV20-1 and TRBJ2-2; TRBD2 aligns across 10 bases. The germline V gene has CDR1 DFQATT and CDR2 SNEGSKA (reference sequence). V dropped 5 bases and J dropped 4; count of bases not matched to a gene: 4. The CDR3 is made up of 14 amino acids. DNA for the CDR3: TGCAGTGCTGTAGCGGGGGGAGGCACCGGGGAGCTGTTTTTT. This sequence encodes CSAVAGGGTGELFF.

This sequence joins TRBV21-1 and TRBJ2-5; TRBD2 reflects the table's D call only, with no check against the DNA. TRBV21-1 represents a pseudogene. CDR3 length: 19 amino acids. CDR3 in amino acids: CASSKRREGWLAGQETQYF. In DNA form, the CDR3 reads TGTGCCAGCAGCAAAAGGCGCGAAGGGTGGCTAGCGGGGCAGGAGACCCAGTACTTC.

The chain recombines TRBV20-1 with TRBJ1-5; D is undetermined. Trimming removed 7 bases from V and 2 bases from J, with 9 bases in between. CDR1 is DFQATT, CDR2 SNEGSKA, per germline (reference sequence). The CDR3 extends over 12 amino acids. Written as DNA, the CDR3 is TGCAGTGGCCGGGAGGGCAATCAGCCCCAGCATTTT. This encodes CSGREGNQPQHF.

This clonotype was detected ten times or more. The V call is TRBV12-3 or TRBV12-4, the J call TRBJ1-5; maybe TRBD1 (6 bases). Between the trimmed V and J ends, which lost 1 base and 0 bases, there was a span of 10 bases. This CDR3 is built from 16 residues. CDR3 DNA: TGTGCCAGCAGTTTAGGGGGGCAAAATAGCAATCAGCCCCAGCATTTT. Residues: CASSLGGQNSNQPQHF.

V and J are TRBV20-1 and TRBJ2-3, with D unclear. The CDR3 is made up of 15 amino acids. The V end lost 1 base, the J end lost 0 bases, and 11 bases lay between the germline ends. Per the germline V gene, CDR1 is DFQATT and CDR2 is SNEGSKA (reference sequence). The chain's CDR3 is CSARVPGASTDTQYF. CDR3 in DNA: TGCAGTGCTAGAGTTCCCGGTGCCAGCACAGATACGCAGTATTTT.

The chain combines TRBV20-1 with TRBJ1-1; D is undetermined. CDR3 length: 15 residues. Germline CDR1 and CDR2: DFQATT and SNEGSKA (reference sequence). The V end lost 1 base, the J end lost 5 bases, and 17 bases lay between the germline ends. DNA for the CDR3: TGCAGTGCTAGAGGGAGGCCCGGTAAAGAGACTGAAGCTTTCTTT. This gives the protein CSARGRPGKETEAFF.

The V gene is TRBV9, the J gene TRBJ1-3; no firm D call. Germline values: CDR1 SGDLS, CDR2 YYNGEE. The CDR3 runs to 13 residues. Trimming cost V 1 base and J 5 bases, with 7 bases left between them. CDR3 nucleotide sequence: TGTGCCAGCAGCGTACGCCTCCGAAACACCATATATTTT. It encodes CASSVRLRNTIYF.

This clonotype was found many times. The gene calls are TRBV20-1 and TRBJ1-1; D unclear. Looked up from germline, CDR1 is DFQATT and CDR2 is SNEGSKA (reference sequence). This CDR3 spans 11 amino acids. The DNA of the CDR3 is TGCAGATCCGGACCGAACACTGAAGCTTTCTTT. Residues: CRSGPNTEAFF.

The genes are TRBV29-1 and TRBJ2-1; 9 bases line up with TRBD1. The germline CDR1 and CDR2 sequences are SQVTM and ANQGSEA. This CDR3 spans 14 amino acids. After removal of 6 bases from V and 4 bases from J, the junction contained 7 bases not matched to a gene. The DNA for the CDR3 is TGCAGCGTCCGCGACAGGGGGACATACAATGAGCAGTTCTTC. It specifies CSVRDRGTYNEQFF.

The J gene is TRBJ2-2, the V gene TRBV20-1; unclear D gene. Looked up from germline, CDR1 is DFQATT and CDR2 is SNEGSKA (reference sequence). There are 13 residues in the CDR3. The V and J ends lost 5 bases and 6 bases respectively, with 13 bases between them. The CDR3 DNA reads TGCAGTGCTTCCCCTCGTGGACCCGGGGAGCTGTTTTTT. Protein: CSASPRGPGELFF.

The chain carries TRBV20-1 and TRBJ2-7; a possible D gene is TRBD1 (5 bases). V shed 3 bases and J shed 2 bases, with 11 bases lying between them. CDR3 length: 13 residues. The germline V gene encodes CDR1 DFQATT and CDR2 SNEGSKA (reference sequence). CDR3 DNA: TGCAGTGCTAGTCAGGGTGACACCTACGAGCAGTACGTC. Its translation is CSASQGDTYEQYV.

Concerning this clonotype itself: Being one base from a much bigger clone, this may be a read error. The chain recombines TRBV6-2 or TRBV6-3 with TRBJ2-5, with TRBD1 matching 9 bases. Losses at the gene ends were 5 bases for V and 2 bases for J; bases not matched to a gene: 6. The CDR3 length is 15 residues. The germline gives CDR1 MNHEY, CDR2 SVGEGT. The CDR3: CASSAAGTGQETQYF. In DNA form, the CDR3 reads TGTGCCAGCAGTGCCGCCGGGACAGGGCAAGAGACCCAGTACTTC.

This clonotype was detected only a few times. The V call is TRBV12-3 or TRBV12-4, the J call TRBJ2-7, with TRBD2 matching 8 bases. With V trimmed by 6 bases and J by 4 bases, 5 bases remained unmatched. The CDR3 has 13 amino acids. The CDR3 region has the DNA TGTGCCAGCAGGACGACTAGCGCGTACGAGCAGTACTTC. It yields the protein CASRTTSAYEQYF.

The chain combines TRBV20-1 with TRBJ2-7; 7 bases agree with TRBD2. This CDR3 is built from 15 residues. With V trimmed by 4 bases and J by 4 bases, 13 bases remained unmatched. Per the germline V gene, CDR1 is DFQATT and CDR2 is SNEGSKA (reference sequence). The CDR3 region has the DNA TGCAGTGCTACAAATGCACTAGCGAAATATTACGAGCAGTACGTC. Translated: CSATNALAKYYEQYV.

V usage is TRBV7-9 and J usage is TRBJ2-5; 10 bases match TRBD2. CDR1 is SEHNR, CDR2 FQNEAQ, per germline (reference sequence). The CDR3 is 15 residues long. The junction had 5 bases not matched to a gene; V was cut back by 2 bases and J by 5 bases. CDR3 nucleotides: TGTGCCAGCAGCTTAAGGCCGGGACTAGCGGAGACCCAGTACTTC. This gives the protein CASSLRPGLAETQYF.

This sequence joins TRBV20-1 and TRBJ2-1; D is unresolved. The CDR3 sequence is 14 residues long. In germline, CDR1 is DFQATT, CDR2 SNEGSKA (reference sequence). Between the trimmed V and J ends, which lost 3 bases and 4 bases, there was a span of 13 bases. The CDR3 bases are TGCAGTGCTAGGTTTTCAGGCCGATACAATGAGCAGTTCTTC. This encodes CSARFSGRYNEQFF.

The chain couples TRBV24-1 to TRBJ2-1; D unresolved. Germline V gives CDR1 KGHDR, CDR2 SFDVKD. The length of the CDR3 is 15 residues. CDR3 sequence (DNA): TGTGCGGCCAGTTATTCTACCGACTGGAACAATGAGCAGTTCTTC. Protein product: CAASYSTDWNNEQFF.

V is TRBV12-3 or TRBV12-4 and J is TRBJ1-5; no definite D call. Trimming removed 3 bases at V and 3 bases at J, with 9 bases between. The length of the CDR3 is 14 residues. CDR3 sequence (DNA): TGTGCCAGCAGTTTCCAGCGGAACAATCAGCCCCAGCATTTT. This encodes CASSFQRNNQPQHF.

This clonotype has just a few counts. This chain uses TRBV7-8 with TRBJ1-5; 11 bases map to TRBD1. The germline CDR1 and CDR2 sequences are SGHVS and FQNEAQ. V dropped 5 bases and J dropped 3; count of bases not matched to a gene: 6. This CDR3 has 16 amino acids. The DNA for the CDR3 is TGTGCCAGCAGCGTGGGGACAGGGGGGATCAATCAGCCCCAGCATTTT. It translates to CASSVGTGGINQPQHF.